These 27 T cell receptor beta chains came from one sample sequenced in a study of blood T cell repertoires in COVID-19. The assay was immunoSEQ multiplex PCR, and TCRdb's table has in-frame clones only and misses some. The sample includes 200,000 to 300,000 clones, about 89% of them seen just once. The sequencing input was PBMCs or T cells enriched from blood (not recorded which). Receptors were obtained from a woman in her thirties who had recovered from COVID-19.

V is TRBV19 and J is TRBJ2-1; the D is unclear. With 3 bases removed from V and 4 bases from J, the gap between germline ends came to 13 bases. The CDR3 runs to 15 residues. The germline V gene has CDR1 LNHDA and CDR2 SQIVND (reference sequence). The CDR3 sequence: CASSMSATSYNEQFF. CDR3 nucleotide sequence: TGTGCCAGTAGTATGTCCGCGACATCTTACAATGAGCAGTTCTTC.

This rearrangement joins TRBV28 to TRBJ1-5, with 7 bases fitting TRBD1. Germline CDR1 is MDHEN and CDR2 is SYDVKM. CDR3 size: 16 residues. Unmatched junction bases numbered 7, after V lost 5 bases and J lost 0 bases. For the CDR3, the DNA is TGTGCCAGCAGTGAACAGGGGCGAATTAGCAATCAGCCCCAGCATTTT. As protein: CASSEQGRISNQPQHF.

The chain is built from TRBV9 and TRBJ2-7; TRBD2 agrees at 7 bases. There are 14 residues in the CDR3. The J segment lost 5 bases and the V segment lost 0 bases, leaving 5 bases of the junction unmatched. Germline assignment: CDR1 SGDLS and CDR2 YYNGEE. As DNA, the CDR3 is TGTGCCAGCAGCGTAGCGGGAGGCCGCGACGAGCAGTACTTC. Its protein is CASSVAGGRDEQYF.

To note about this clone: A junction end diverges from the germline sequence, so it may reflect a read error. The chain has TRBV27 and TRBJ1-6; possibly TRBD1 for D (6 bases). CDR1 and CDR2 (germline): MNHEY, SMNVEV (reference sequence). The CDR3 loop spans 16 amino acids. The CDR3 DNA follows: TGTGCCAGCAGATTATCAGGGGTCTCTTATAATTCACCCCTCCACTTT. This gives the protein CASRLSGVSYNSPLHF.

The chain links TRBV18 to TRBJ2-1, with D tentatively TRBD1 (6 bases). V was clipped by 3 bases and J by 0 bases, with 9 bases between them. The CDR3 is 15 residues long. In germline, CDR1 is KGHSH, CDR2 LQKENI. As DNA, the CDR3 is TGTGCCAGCTCACCGAGGACAGCCTCCTACAATGAGCAGTTCTTC. Translating it yields CASSPRTASYNEQFF.

This clone was counted a single time. This chain joins TRBV11-3 and TRBJ2-3; D remains ambiguous. The CDR3 runs to 14 residues. With 5 bases removed from V and 0 bases from J, the gap between germline ends came to 9 bases. Per the germline V gene, CDR1 is SGHNT and CDR2 is YENEEA. CDR3 bases: TGTGCCAGCAGCCGAGTTTCTAGCACAGATACGCAGTATTTT. This encodes CASSRVSSTDTQYF.

This clone has just a few counts. V and J are TRBV7-8 and TRBJ1-1, with no clear D. Germline V gene lookup returns CDR1 SGHVS and CDR2 FQNEAQ. Trimming left V 4 bases short and J 0 bases short, with 9 bases between. The CDR3 consists of 14 residues. The CDR3 DNA is TGTGCCAGCAGCTCTTATTTTTTGAACACTGAAGCTTTCTTT. Residues: CASSSYFLNTEAFF.

This clone was seen a handful of times. This chain connects TRBV6-5 to TRBJ2-1; 9 bases agree with TRBD2. Germline V gene lookup returns CDR1 MNHEY and CDR2 SVGAGI. The CDR3 totals 15 residues. V trimming: 2 bases; J trimming: 10 bases; junction bases outside the gene matches: 9. This CDR3 reads CASSYGGLAVPEQFF. For the CDR3, the DNA is TGTGCCAGCAGTTACGGGGGACTAGCAGTACCAGAGCAGTTCTTC.

The V call is TRBV6-1, the J call TRBJ2-7; TRBD1 aligns across 8 bases. Germline CDR1 reads MNHNS; CDR2 reads SASEGT. The V segment lost 6 bases and the J segment 3 bases; nucleotides outside the gene matches: 10. The CDR3 totals 15 residues. The CDR3 DNA is TGTGCCAGCAGCAACCAGGGGGCGGAATACTACGAGCAGTACTTC. Protein: CASSNQGAEYYEQYF.

The chain combines TRBV9 with TRBJ1-1, with a possible D match to TRBD1 (6 bases). The CDR3 runs 18 residues. CDR1 and CDR2 from the germline V gene are SGDLS and YYNGEE. The ends were cut back, 3 bases at V and 5 bases at J, with 26 bases in the middle. The DNA of the CDR3 is TGTGCCAGCAGCGACCCCCGGGACAAAGGAGGAAGGAGGACTGAAGCTTTCTTT. Amino acids: CASSDPRDKGGRRTEAFF.

This clone was seen ten or more times. This may stem from a read error, because a much larger clone lies one nucleotide away. The V call is TRBV11-3, the J call TRBJ1-1; D call uncertain. CDR1 and CDR2 from the germline V gene are SGHNT and YENEEA. Trimming cost V 3 bases and J 1 base, with 3 bases left between them. There are 12 residues in the CDR3. The CDR3 region is CASSFGNTEAFF. The CDR3 DNA is TGTGCCAGCAGCTTCGGGAACACTGAAGCTTTCTTT. The full variable domain, rest sourced from reference TRBV11-3 and TRBJ1-1, is EAGVVQSPRYKIIEKKQPVAFWCNPISGHNTLYWYLQNLGQGPELLIRYENEEAVDDSQLPKDRFSAERLKGVDSTLKIQPAELGDSAVYLCASSFGNTEAFFGQGTRLTVV.

V and J are TRBV4-3 and TRBJ1-1; D is unresolved. V lost 1 base to trimming and J lost 2 bases, with 14 bases between them. This CDR3 spans 16 amino acids. CDR1 LGHNA and CDR2 YSLEER come from the germline V gene. CDR3 residues: CASSQGWEFGNTEAFF. CDR3 in DNA: TGCGCCAGCAGCCAAGGATGGGAGTTCGGAAACACTGAAGCTTTCTTT.

V usage is TRBV5-4 and J usage is TRBJ1-2; a weak D match, TRBD1 (6 bases). This CDR3 is built from 19 residues. V lost 2 bases to trimming and J lost 7 bases, with 30 bases between them. The V gene's germline CDR1 is SGHNT and CDR2 YYREEE (reference sequence). The CDR3 sequence is CASSLLGGRFQGRAGGYTF. The CDR3 bases are TGTGCCAGCAGCTTACTTGGGGGTCGTTTCCAGGGGCGGGCAGGTGGCTACACCTTC.

The chain employs TRBV19 and TRBJ1-4; the D gene is possibly TRBD1 (6 bases). The CDR3 covers 14 residues. From germline, CDR1 is LNHDA and CDR2 SQIVND (reference sequence). Deletions cut 7 bases from V and 3 bases from J, with 12 bases between. CDR3 nucleotides: TGTGCCAGTACCTCAGGGGTACCTAATGAAAAACTGTTTTTT. Translated: CASTSGVPNEKLFF.

This rearrangement joins TRBV5-1 to TRBJ2-1; 8 bases map to TRBD2. With V trimmed by 2 bases and J by 7 bases, 26 bases remained unmatched. This CDR3 has 21 amino acids. Germline-derived CDR1 and CDR2 are SGHRS and YFSETQ. The CDR3 DNA sequence: TGCGCCAGCAGCTTTACAGGGATGATAGCGGGACACCCGGGGGTGGGGAATGAGCAGTTCTTC. Translating gives CASSFTGMIAGHPGVGNEQFF.

The chain joins TRBV5-4 to TRBJ2-5; no clear D. CDR1 SGHNT and CDR2 YYREEE come from the germline V gene (reference sequence). The V end lost 1 base, the J end lost 4 bases, and 5 bases lay between the germline ends. The CDR3 is made up of 12 amino acids. The CDR3 loop is CASSLLAETQYF. The CDR3 region has the DNA TGTGCCAGCAGCTTGCTGGCAGAGACCCAGTACTTC.

The V gene is TRBV19, the J gene TRBJ1-2; D perhaps matches TRBD1 (6 bases). V was trimmed by 10 bases and J by 3 bases, leaving 15 bases between them. The CDR3 length is 13 residues. Per germline, CDR1 LNHDA and CDR2 SQIVND (reference sequence). CDR3 amino acids: CATPGDDYYGYTF. The CDR3 DNA reads TGTGCCACCCCAGGGGACGACTACTATGGCTACACCTTC. The variable domain in full, completed from reference TRBV19 and TRBJ1-2, reads DGGITQSPKYLFRKEGQNVTLSCEQNLNHDAMYWYRQDPGQGLRLIYYSQIVNDFQKGDIAEGYSVSREKKESFPLTVTSAQKNPTAFYLCATPGDDYYGYTFGSGTRLTVV.

The rearrangement uses TRBV7-9 and TRBJ1-1; no clear D. V was pared by 5 bases and J by 0 bases, with 16 bases between. The CDR3 runs 16 residues. The germline V gene encodes CDR1 SEHNR and CDR2 FQNEAQ (reference sequence). CDR3 region: CASSTVGGRMNTEAFF. The CDR3 nucleotides are TGTGCCAGCAGCACCGTGGGCGGGCGAATGAACACTGAAGCTTTCTTT.

The V gene is TRBV28, the J gene TRBJ1-6; 10 bases line up with TRBD1. The CDR3 contains 15 residues. J was trimmed by 14 bases and V by 5 bases; bases with no gene match: 12. Germline CDR1 MDHEN, CDR2 SYDVKM. The CDR3 DNA follows: TGTGCCAGCAGTACCACCGGGACAGGGGCTCTTTCCCTCCACTTT. Encoded protein: CASSTTGTGALSLHF.

The chain has TRBV3-1 (or the pseudogene TRBV3-2) and TRBJ2-3, with no clear D. The CDR3 runs 13 residues. Trimming removed 2 bases from V and 1 base from J, with 4 bases in between. Per the germline V gene, CDR1 is LGHDT and CDR2 is YNNKEL (reference sequence). The chain's CDR3 is CASSQSGTDTQYF. In nucleotides, the CDR3 is TGTGCCAGCAGCCAATCCGGCACAGATACGCAGTATTTT.

This sequence joins TRBV19 and TRBJ1-4, with 7 nucleotides matching TRBD1. Looked up from germline, CDR1 is LNHDA and CDR2 is SQIVND (reference sequence). Losses at the gene ends were 4 bases for V and 4 bases for J; bases not matched to a gene: 6. There are 15 residues in the CDR3. CDR3 protein: CASSTTGDINEKLFF. The CDR3 DNA sequence: TGTGCCAGTAGTACAACAGGGGACATTAATGAAAAACTGTTTTTT.

The genes are TRBV7-2 and TRBJ2-7; 7 positions match TRBD1. The junction had 8 bases not matched to a gene; V was cut back by 4 bases and J by 5 bases. Per germline, CDR1 SGHTA and CDR2 FQGNSA. CDR3 size: 14 residues. The CDR3 protein is CASSSPDRAHEQYF. Written as DNA, the CDR3 is TGTGCCAGCAGCTCCCCAGACAGGGCCCACGAGCAGTACTTC.

For this clone: Other DNA sequences of this sample code for an identical CDR3. The chain employs TRBV30 and TRBJ1-5, with unresolved D. V lost 0 bases, J lost 3 bases, and 6 bases lay in between. Germline CDR1 GTSNPN, CDR2 SVGIG (reference sequence). The CDR3 consists of 13 residues. In nucleotides, the CDR3 is TGTGCCTGGAGTGTACGGGACAATCAGCCCCAGCATTTT. Its translation is CAWSVRDNQPQHF. Based on the CDR3 plus reference TRBV30 and TRBJ1-5, the full variable domain is SQTIHQWPATLVQPVGSPLSLECTVEGTSNPNLYWYRQAAGRGLQLLFYSVGIGQISSEVPQNLSASRPQDRQFILSSKKLLLSDSGFYLCAWSVRDNQPQHFGDGTRLSIL.

This chain joins TRBV9 and TRBJ2-1; D might be TRBD2 (5 bases). CDR3 size: 16 residues. The V gene lost 3 bases and the J gene lost 4 bases, with 17 bases spanning the gap. CDR1 is SGDLS and CDR2 is YYNGEE in the germline V gene. CDR3 region: CASSARPWTGYNEQFF. Here the CDR3 DNA reads TGTGCCAGCAGCGCCCGCCCCTGGACTGGGTACAATGAGCAGTTCTTC.

This chain joins TRBV19 and TRBJ1-3; no definite D call. The CDR3 is 15 amino acids. Trimming removed 1 base from V and 0 bases from J, with 7 bases in between. The V gene's germline CDR1 is LNHDA and CDR2 SQIVND (reference sequence). CDR3 amino acids: CASSIGGSSGNTIYF. The CDR3 nucleotides read TGTGCCAGTAGTATAGGCGGCAGCTCTGGAAACACCATATATTTT.

This chain joins TRBV11-2 and TRBJ1-3; possible D gene TRBD1, 5 bases. CDR3 length: 16 residues. The ends were cut back, 5 bases at V and 1 base at J, with 15 bases in the middle. In germline, CDR1 is SGHAT, CDR2 FQNNGV. The CDR3 DNA sequence: TGTGCCAGCAGCCCAGGGCTCCGGGGGTCTGGAAACACCATATATTTT. It is translated as CASSPGLRGSGNTIYF.

A remark on this clone: Other DNA sequences in the sample encode the same CDR3. The chain has TRBV7-9 and TRBJ1-5; 8 bases map to TRBD1. This CDR3 spans 14 amino acids. The V and J ends lost 5 bases and 2 bases, in that order; junction bases with no gene match: 2. CDR1 and CDR2 from the germline V gene are SEHNR and FQNEAQ (reference sequence). CDR3: CASSLGQGNQPQHF. The CDR3 nucleotides read TGTGCCAGCAGCCTGGGACAGGGCAATCAGCCCCAGCATTTT.